These 6 T cell receptor beta chains were all obtained from the same sample, sequenced in a study of T-cell memory formation after mild COVID-19. Each CDR3 protein is one row after TCRdb ran MiXCR on the 5' RACE reads. The table records roughly 620,000 distinct CDR3 sequences, over 15% of them present only once. Sequencing used PBMCs or a T cell subset sorted from them (not recorded which). The receptors derive from an adult woman who had mild COVID-19 (a few samples of this study predate the infection). Cell type and time point are not known.

This clonotype was observed a handful of times. This rearrangement joins TRBV29-1 to TRBJ2-7; TRBD2 might be the D (5 bases). V lost 6 bases to trimming and J lost 2 bases, with 14 bases between them. CDR3 length: 13 residues. CDR1 is SQVTM, CDR2 ANQGSEA, per germline. CDR3 protein: CSVTGIRPYEQYF. The CDR3 DNA reads TGCAGCGTCACCGGGATACGCCCCTACGAGCAGTACTTC.

This clonotype has more than one count but fewer than ten. This sequence joins TRBV6-6 and TRBJ2-1; tentatively, D is TRBD2 (5 bases). CDR1 and CDR2 from the germline V gene are MNHNY and SVGAGI (reference sequence). With 5 bases removed from V and 0 bases from J, the gap between germline ends came to 11 bases. The CDR3 covers 15 residues. CDR3 sequence: CASSTPDSSYNEQFF. The CDR3 nucleotides are TGTGCCAGCAGTACCCCGGACTCCTCCTACAATGAGCAGTTCTTC.

The J gene is TRBJ2-1, the V gene TRBV12-3 or TRBV12-4, with 13 bases identical to TRBD2. After removal of 6 bases from V and 4 bases from J, the junction contained 3 bases not matched to a gene. The CDR3 consists of 15 residues. This chain's CDR3 is CASSALAGGYNEQFF. DNA of the CDR3: TGTGCCAGCAGCGCACTAGCGGGAGGGTACAATGAGCAGTTCTTC.

This clonotype was detected a few times. The V and J genes are TRBV4-1 and TRBJ2-1; 7 bases align to TRBD2. Germline V lookup: CDR1 MGHRA, CDR2 YSYEKL. The ends lost 3 bases at V and 7 bases at J; junction bases unmatched: 15. The CDR3 length is 17 residues. The CDR3 DNA sequence: TGCGCCAGCAGCCATCCTTTTGGGAGGGCAACGGAAAATGAGCAGTTCTTC. Translated, it gives CASSHPFGRATENEQFF.

The chain carries TRBV4-3 and TRBJ2-7; 14 nucleotides match TRBD2. This CDR3 has 17 amino acids. The J segment lost 0 bases and the V segment lost 4 bases, leaving 5 bases of the junction unmatched. Germline values: CDR1 LGHNA, CDR2 YSLEER. Written as DNA, the CDR3 is TGCGCCAGCAGCCTCCGACTAGCGGGAGGGAGCTCCTACGAGCAGTACTTC. Translating it yields CASSLRLAGGSSYEQYF.

The genes are TRBV12-3 or TRBV12-4 and TRBJ1-4; D unclear. V was cut by 6 bases and J by 7 bases, with 9 bases left in between. The CDR3 extends over 12 amino acids. This CDR3 reads CASRGFGEKLFF. In DNA, the CDR3 is TGTGCCAGCAGGGGTTTCGGTGAAAAACTGTTTTTT.